These 25 T cell receptor beta chains originate from one sample sequenced in a study of identifying expanded T cells in peripheral blood (dated by TCRdb to between 2018 and 2020). To prepare the library, the immunoSEQ multiplex PCR assay was applied. Sourced from immuneACCESS, this table was stored by TCRdb with only in-frame sequences that have V and J called. A share of the clones is absent; for the studies checked, an unresolved V gene accounts for under half, and the remainder has no known explanation. The table for this sample lists 95,000 to 100,000 clones; roughly 89% of them were counted only once. About 17% of the sample is taken by the ten largest. What was sequenced was blood. The receptor source for this set is a person aged 18 to 75 in good health.

This chain uses TRBV4-1 with TRBJ1-4; 7 nucleotides line up with TRBD1. CDR3 length: 15 residues. V trimming: 3 bases; J trimming: 8 bases; junction bases outside the gene matches: 9. Germline V gene lookup returns CDR1 MGHRA and CDR2 YSYEKL. The CDR3 DNA reads as TGCGCCAGCAGCCATTATGAGGGGGCACGGGAAAAACTGTTTTTT. Protein sequence: CASSHYEGAREKLFF.

The chain links TRBV18 to TRBJ2-1, with 8 nucleotides matching TRBD2. Per the germline V gene, CDR1 is KGHSH and CDR2 is LQKENI. CDR3 length equals 15 residues. The junction had 12 bases not matched to a gene; V was cut back by 6 bases and J by 8 bases. CDR3 nucleotides: TGTGCCAGCTCCCCCCCCGGGGGGGCCAGGGATGAGCAGTTCTTC. Translation: CASSPPGGARDEQFF.

This chain links TRBV14 with TRBJ1-1, with D maybe TRBD1 (6 bases). The V and J ends lost 5 bases and 1 base respectively, with 14 bases between them. Germline CDR1 reads SGHDN; CDR2 reads FVKESK. The CDR3 runs to 15 residues. The CDR3: CASSEAGQQNTEAFF. DNA of the CDR3: TGTGCCAGCAGCGAAGCCGGACAGCAGAACACTGAAGCTTTCTTT.

V gene TRBV6-5 combines with J gene TRBJ2-3; the match to TRBD2 covers 9 bases. The V segment lost 1 base and the J segment 2 bases; nucleotides outside the gene matches: 4. CDR1 and CDR2 from the germline V gene are MNHEY and SVGAGI. The CDR3 spans 16 residues. For the CDR3, the DNA is TGTGCCAGCAGTTACTTAAGCGGGGGGTCCACAGATACGCAGTATTTT. Translation gives CASSYLSGGSTDTQYF.

The CDR3 is CASSEPRDRGWRQPQHF. The CDR3 nucleotides read TGTGCCAGTAGCGAACCACGGGACAGGGGTTGGAGACAGCCCCAGCATTTT. The chain has TRBV19 and TRBJ1-5; 10 bases fit TRBD1. The CDR3 consists of 17 residues. Unmatched junction bases numbered 15, after V lost 6 bases and J lost 7 bases. The germline gives CDR1 LNHDA, CDR2 SQIVND (reference sequence).

This clone has just one count. This rearrangement joins TRBV19 to TRBJ1-1; 10 bases line up with TRBD1. The junction had 4 bases not matched to a gene; V was cut back by 6 bases and J by 3 bases. The CDR3 runs to 14 residues. Germline V gene lookup returns CDR1 LNHDA and CDR2 SQIVND (reference sequence). CDR3 DNA sequence: TGTGCCAGTAGCAAGGACAGGGGGGACACTGAAGCTTTCTTT. It specifies CASSKDRGDTEAFF.

The chain uses TRBV2 and TRBJ1-1, with TRBD1 identical over 9 bases. Germline V CDR1 and CDR2: SNHLY, FYNNEI. CDR3 length equals 15 residues. With V trimmed by 7 bases and J by 2 bases, 8 bases remained unmatched. The CDR3 sequence is CASIEQGAGNTEAFF. DNA for the CDR3: TGTGCCAGCATCGAACAGGGGGCGGGAAACACTGAAGCTTTCTTT.

This chain connects TRBV19 to TRBJ1-4; no reliable D call. Germline CDR1 is LNHDA and CDR2 is SQIVND (reference sequence). The CDR3 is 12 amino acids. Between the trimmed V and J ends, which lost 1 base and 10 bases, there was a span of 7 bases. CDR3 region: CASSIGGGKLFF. The CDR3 DNA is TGTGCCAGTAGTATAGGCGGTGGAAAACTGTTTTTT. The full variable domain, completed using reference TRBV19 and TRBJ1-4, is DGGITQSPKYLFRKEGQNVTLSCEQNLNHDAMYWYRQDPGQGLRLIYYSQIVNDFQKGDIAEGYSVSREKKESFPLTVTSAQKNPTAFYLCASSIGGGKLFFGSGTQLSVL.

Only one count was recorded for this clone. This chain links TRBV7-6 with TRBJ1-5, with 11 bases aligning to TRBD1. This CDR3 has 15 amino acids. The junction had 4 bases not matched to a gene; V was cut back by 3 bases and J by 6 bases. Germline CDR1 reads SGHVS; CDR2 reads FNYEAQ. In nucleotides, the CDR3 is TGTGCCAGCAGCTTTGGACAGGGGGCAGGTCAGCCCCAGCATTTT. Amino acid sequence: CASSFGQGAGQPQHF.

The rearrangement links TRBV7-6 to TRBJ1-1; 8 bases fit TRBD1. With 4 bases clipped from V and 10 bases from J, the junction kept 5 bases outside the gene matches. The CDR3 sequence is 12 residues long. The germline V gene has CDR1 SGHVS and CDR2 FNYEAQ. CDR3 bases: TGTGCCAGCAGCTCGTTCACAGGGGGAGCTTTCTTT. Its translation is CASSSFTGGAFF.

The chain couples TRBV9 to TRBJ2-2; 10 bases agree with TRBD1. J lost 0 bases, V lost 4 bases, and 6 bases had no gene match. The CDR3 extends over 17 amino acids. Germline V gene lookup returns CDR1 SGDLS and CDR2 YYNGEE. In DNA, the CDR3 is TGTGCCAGCAGCAACCCGGGACAGGGGACGAACACCGGGGAGCTGTTTTTT. It encodes CASSNPGQGTNTGELFF.

V and J are TRBV7-2 and TRBJ2-3, with D possibly matching TRBD1 (5 bases). CDR1 SGHTA and CDR2 FQGNSA come from the germline V gene. CDR3 length: 15 residues. Trimming shortened V by 0 bases and J by 0 bases, and 7 bases separated the two germline ends. This CDR3 is CASSLAAGSTDTQYF. Written as DNA, the CDR3 is TGTGCCAGCAGCTTAGCGGCAGGGAGCACAGATACGCAGTATTTT.

The chain links TRBV6-5 to TRBJ1-6; perhaps TRBD1 as D (5 bases). Trimming left V 9 bases short and J 9 bases short, with 15 bases between. The germline gives CDR1 MNHEY, CDR2 SVGAGI. This CDR3 is 13 amino acids long. This CDR3 reads CASGGGAGSPLHF. CDR3 in DNA: TGTGCCAGTGGAGGAGGGGCTGGTTCACCCCTCCACTTT.

The genes are TRBV29-1 and TRBJ2-7; 10 bases fit TRBD2. The length of the CDR3 is 17 residues. With 5 bases clipped from V and 2 bases from J, the junction kept 15 bases outside the gene matches. Germline V gene lookup returns CDR1 SQVTM and CDR2 ANQGSEA. The CDR3: CSVFTSSGGRSAYEQYF. The CDR3 bases are TGCAGCGTTTTTACTTCTAGCGGGGGCAGGAGCGCCTACGAGCAGTACTTC.

This rearrangement joins TRBV19 to TRBJ1-1; D possibly corresponds to TRBD1 (5 bases). The CDR3 length is 14 residues. CDR1 is LNHDA, CDR2 SQIVND, per germline (reference sequence). V lost 4 bases and J lost 4, with 13 bases in between. The CDR3 DNA reads TGTGCCAGTAGTACCGGGGGAGGTTCCACTGAAGCTTTCTTT. Translation gives CASSTGGGSTEAFF.

The chain carries TRBV29-1 and TRBJ1-2; 7 bases match TRBD1. The CDR3 is 13 residues long. V was clipped by 2 bases and J by 5 bases; unmatched bases: 5. Germline assignment: CDR1 SQVTM and CDR2 ANQGSEA. The CDR3 protein is CSVELVRGYGYTF. CDR3 sequence (DNA): TGCAGCGTTGAATTGGTCAGGGGGTATGGCTACACCTTC.

The J gene is TRBJ2-6, the V gene TRBV28, with D possibly being TRBD1 (6 bases). Germline CDR1 reads MDHEN; CDR2 reads SYDVKM. The ends were cut back, 3 bases at V and 4 bases at J, with 13 bases in the middle. The CDR3 has 16 amino acids. The CDR3 bases are TGTGCCAGCAGTTTTTTGTCAGGGGTAGGGGCCAACGTCCTGACTTTC. Its translation: CASSFLSGVGANVLTF.

The chain carries TRBV5-6 and TRBJ2-7, with a tentative D call TRBD1 (5 bases). CDR1 SGHDT and CDR2 YYEEEE come from the germline V gene. The germline V and J ends were trimmed by 2 bases and 0 bases, with 9 bases remaining between them. This CDR3 is 14 amino acids long. This CDR3 reads CASSFRQGSYEQYF. DNA for the CDR3: TGTGCCAGCAGCTTTAGGCAGGGCTCCTACGAGCAGTACTTC. Using reference TRBV5-6 and TRBJ2-7 for the parts outside the CDR3, the full variable domain is DAGVTQSPTHLIKTRGQQVTLRCSPKSGHDTVSWYQQALGQGPQFIFQYYEEEERQRGNFPDRFSGHQFPNYSSELNVNALLLGDSALYLCASSFRQGSYEQYFGPGTRLTVT.

The chain has TRBV6-5 and TRBJ1-6; D is undetermined. Trimming cost V 5 bases and J 10 bases, with 12 bases left between them. The CDR3 is 13 residues long. Per germline, CDR1 MNHEY and CDR2 SVGAGI. Here the CDR3 reads CASSEDPGSPLHF. The DNA for the CDR3 is TGTGCCAGCAGTGAGGATCCGGGCTCACCCCTCCACTTT.

The chain carries TRBV2 and TRBJ1-5, with D uncertain. Trimming took off 1 base at V and 5 bases at J, with 15 bases between the two ends. CDR3 length equals 16 residues. The germline V gene encodes CDR1 SNHLY and CDR2 FYNNEI. The CDR3 nucleotides read TGTGCCAGCAGTGAAGTCGTGGGCCAGAGGGATCAGCCCCAGCATTTT. Translated, it gives CASSEVVGQRDQPQHF.

This chain uses TRBV7-2 with TRBJ2-1; D is unresolved. Germline CDR1 is SGHTA and CDR2 is FQGNSA. The germline V and J ends were trimmed by 1 base and 9 bases, with 13 bases remaining between them. The CDR3 is 14 amino acids. The CDR3 loop is CASSLGADTSEQFF. The CDR3 DNA reads as TGTGCCAGCAGCTTAGGGGCAGATACCAGTGAGCAGTTCTTC.

The chain couples TRBV13 to TRBJ1-1; 10 bases map to TRBD1. Germline V gene lookup returns CDR1 PRHDT and CDR2 FYEKMQ (reference sequence). After removal of 0 bases from V and 0 bases from J, the junction contained 1 base not matched to a gene. This CDR3 is 16 amino acids long. The CDR3 reads CASSLGTGGMNTEAFF. CDR3 DNA sequence: TGTGCCAGCAGCTTAGGGACAGGGGGCATGAACACTGAAGCTTTCTTT.

The chain has TRBV4-1 and TRBJ1-5; 7 positions match TRBD1. J gave up 4 bases and V 0 bases, and 3 bases lay outside the gene matches. The CDR3 runs to 15 residues. The germline V gene encodes CDR1 MGHRA and CDR2 YSYEKL. CDR3 residues: CASSQEGRGNQPQHF. The CDR3 DNA reads TGCGCCAGCAGCCAAGAAGGCAGGGGGAATCAGCCCCAGCATTTT.

The genes are TRBV19 and TRBJ1-2; 12 bases fit TRBD1. Germline V gives CDR1 LNHDA, CDR2 SQIVND (reference sequence). J was trimmed by 8 bases and V by 5 bases; bases with no gene match: 6. The CDR3 consists of 14 residues. The CDR3 nucleotides read TGTGCCAGTAGTCTGGGACAGGGGGCGAGGGGCTACACCTTC. Translating it yields CASSLGQGARGYTF.

V usage is TRBV7-7 and J usage is TRBJ2-5; no definite D call. The germline CDR1 and CDR2 sequences are SSHAT and FNYEAQ (reference sequence). The V gene lost 5 bases and the J gene lost 1 base, with 8 bases spanning the gap. This CDR3 spans 13 amino acids. CDR3 region: CASSLDSQETQYF. CDR3 DNA sequence: TGTGCCAGCAGCCTAGACTCCCAAGAGACCCAGTACTTC.